This TCR beta chain was recorded in a study of monozygotic twins with inflammatory bowel disease. TCRdb re-called the 5' RACE reads; one entry per CDR3 protein, DNA not given. The repertoire table contains 420,000 or so distinct CDR3 sequences. Germline V CDR1 and CDR2: SQVTM, ANQGSEA. The CDR3 is made up of 15 amino acids. Sequencing was performed on blood. The source is a human donor with ulcerative colitis or Crohn's disease, or a healthy co-twin of an affected twin (not recorded which). The chain links TRBV29-1 to TRBJ1-3; TCRdb indicates TRBD1, and absent DNA this call remains unverified. The CDR3 is CSVEVGRGSGNTIYF.